This T cell receptor (beta chain) appears in the sequencing data of a study of CD8 T cells in ankylosing spondylitis. The study's findings and limits: According to the report, clones linked to the disease were significantly enriched in matched synovial fluid samples taken from ankylosing spondylitis patients. A TCR beta motif of fewer than 10 highly homologous variants seemed to mark ankylosing spondylitis blood. A number of the motif variants had already been described in reactive arthritis synovial fluid and blood. Those disease-linked clones were CD8+; they were also relatively rare in peripheral blood.

As to this clonotype: Its antigen is currently unknown.

In making TCR beta libraries, quantitative 5'-RACE with molecular barcodes was used. TCRdb redid the calling of the 5' RACE reads with MiXCR, one entry per CDR3 protein. The table lists around 770,000 distinct CDR3 sequences, approximately 12% of them singletons, with approximately 0.46% in the top ten. What was sequenced was blood, either unsorted or a sorted T cell fraction (not recorded which). The sequence was obtained from a male donor with ankylosing spondylitis.

The CDR3 reads CASSLAQTVNNEQFF. CDR3 DNA: TGTGCCAGCAGCTTAGCGCAGACAGTAAACAATGAGCAGTTCTTC. The chain couples TRBV7-2 to TRBJ2-1, with D tentatively TRBD1 (5 bases). Trimming took off 0 bases at V and 5 bases at J, with 11 bases between the two ends. The length of the CDR3 is 15 residues. The germline gives CDR1 SGHTA, CDR2 FQGNSA.